What follows describes a single T cell receptor beta chain. The antigen it recognizes is unknown. Per-nucleotide qualities are absent, and no much larger clonotype sits a single base away. TCR CDR3 regions were amplified from genomic DNA by multiplex PCR using the deep immunoSEQ assay. Genomic DNA extracted from each cell subset was distributed evenly over all wells of several immunoSEQ 96-well plates, and each plate served as one replicate. For sorted subsets, about 220 ng of genomic DNA, equivalent to around 31,000 T cell genomes, went into each replicate PCR. The purified libraries were quantified using a Qubit 3.0 fluorometer, sized with a Bioanalyzer 2100, and then quantified again using the KAPA Library Quantification kit. Every immunoSEQ 96-well plate was sequenced on a dedicated single-read 150-cycle Illumina NextSeq 550 flow cell. Per the source publication's procedure: Because the immunoSEQ output held only junctional sequences and lacked quality scores, the filtering could not match the filtering applied to full-length reads. Sequences were annotated with PyIR, a Python wrapper for IgBLAST v1.9, and V/J genes and CDR3 were assigned using IMGT germline references. Any read was removed if the V/J assignment was weak (E-value above 1e-6), the CDR3 was missing, or the read contained stop codons, out-of-frame junctions, or ambiguous translated residues. V3J clonotypes were defined as sequences sharing an identical inferred V gene, J gene, and CDR3 amino acid sequence. To compute the percentage overlap between repertoires, the number of shared unique clonotypes was divided by the size of the smaller repertoire. Three approaches were used to assess repertoire richness: RTK rarefaction, the Chao1 estimator, and Recon v2.1 estimates of unobserved clonotypes. For all TCRbeta clonotypes obtained by the gDNA method from a few donors, generation probabilities were computed with OLGA. Not all clones reach the TCRdb copy of this immuneACCESS table, which keeps in-frame sequences only. Checked studies attribute under half of the gap to unresolved V genes and leave the rest unexplained. V and J calls and clone size are given by that table; D and trimming were obtained from the DNA. Here the sample has around 2.3 million clones; 95% occur a single time. The ten largest clones add up to about 0.13% of the sample.

The sample belongs to a study of shared clonotypes between healthy human individuals (TCRdb year 2020). Regarding the complete study: The cohort included three men and a couple of women between 18 and 49 years of age. Per donor, leukapheresis produced somewhere between about 0.94 and 8.9 billion PBMCs. Libraries were prepared and TCR repertoires were sequenced by different laboratories using diverse techniques, in order to increase sequencing depth and limit assay-specific biases. Per donor, three plates each were used for CD4 naive and CD4 memory, two for CD8 naive, and one for CD8 memory. To estimate repertoire size and how much clonotype sharing occurs between individuals, the study deeply sequenced the blood TCR repertoires of five healthy adults. Here is what the overall study found, with its caveats: Sampling was restricted to blood, and TCR repertoires in tissue are likely to differ from TCR repertoires in blood. The genetic and exposure-history diversity represented was limited by the small number of donors. Naive subsets generally had larger estimated clonotype richness than memory subsets did. Rarefaction of sorted-subset datasets indicated incomplete sequencing despite the large sequencing depth. When a handful of donors were compared, the shared fraction of clonotypes was around 5.1% for naive CD4, about 4% for naive CD8, about 2.4% for memory CD4, and less than 0.5% for memory CD8. Based on pairwise subsampling, the degree of clonotype sharing among donors was expected to be affected by sequencing depth. Clonotypes shared by all four sorted-subset donors showed higher generation probabilities than non-shared clonotypes.

The donors were healthy, HIV-negative adults with no recently reported acute infections or vaccinations. Only Caucasian adults living in Nashville, Tennessee, USA were represented among the donors. Magnetic negative selection was used to enrich CD4+ T cells, after which naive cells were positively selected on CD45RA and the negative fraction became the memory subset. Blood was obtained by leukapheresis, after which PBMCs were separated by Ficoll-Histopaque density gradient centrifugation and cryopreserved in liquid nitrogen vapor phase. Analytical flow cytometry was used to check the purity and quantity of every magnetically sorted T cell population. Each sorted fraction had its genomic DNA isolated and then quantified by UV absorbance on a Nanodrop 2000c. Inclusive of the bounding cysteine and phenylalanine, the CDR3 is 15 residues long. Only the CDR3 portion is preserved as DNA: 45 bases, with reading frame beginning at the first base. Per the germline V gene, SGHDT is the CDR1 and YYEEEE is the CDR2. V is shortened by 1 base, J by 0 bases, and the region joining them spans 9 bases.

This receptor was identified in a man aged 18 to 35 in good health. Sequencing used naive CD4+ T cells sorted from blood. The label giving this sample's cell subset or site can be read as: CD45RA+ positively selected. Recombination connected TRBV5-6 to TRBJ2-3, with the D gene call left open. The DNA sequence reads TGTGCCAGCAGCTTGAAGTTCGGCAGCACAGATACGCAGTATTTT. It codes for CASSLKFGSTDTQYF.